Below are 30 T cell receptor beta chains sequenced from a single sample in a study of cytomegalovirus exposure and HLA in healthy donors (dated by TCRdb to 2017 to 2019). To prepare the library, the immunoSEQ multiplex PCR assay was applied. The multiplex PCR relied on a mix of 60 forward primers for TCR Vbeta segments and 13 reverse primers for TCR Jbeta segments. TCRdb carries this immuneACCESS record with in-frame sequences only. Its versions omit some clonotypes, under half of them owing to an unresolved V gene in the studies checked, with the rest unexplained. The sample table lists about 140,000 clones, more than 75% of them with a count of one. The ten largest clones take up around 3.7% of the sample. The sequenced sample was PBMCs. The source of these receptors is a man younger than 35 in good health and CMV-seronegative.

The chain has TRBV10-3 and TRBJ2-7; TRBD2 matches 8 bases. The length of the CDR3 is 15 residues. Trimming at V came to 3 bases and at J to 6 bases, leaving 10 bases not matched to a gene. Looked up from germline, CDR1 is ENHRY and CDR2 is SYGVKD. CDR3 DNA: TGTGCCATCAGTGACTCCGGGACTAGAATATCCGAGCAGTACTTC. Protein product: CAISDSGTRISEQYF.

The rearrangement uses TRBV19 and TRBJ2-5; D possibly corresponds to TRBD1 (5 bases). The J call may be faulty, since TRBJ2-7 better matches the DNA end. The CDR3 runs to 11 residues. Germline V gene lookup returns CDR1 LNHDA and CDR2 SQIVND (reference sequence). The CDR3 nucleotides read TGTGCCATGCAGACAGTCCCCGAGCAGTACTTC. This gives the protein CAMQTVPEQYF.

The CDR3 is CASSVGLAGGQETQYF. Here the CDR3 DNA reads TGTGCCAGCAGCGTGGGACTAGCGGGGGGGCAAGAGACCCAGTACTTC. The V gene is TRBV9, the J gene TRBJ2-5; 16 positions match TRBD2. The CDR3 has 16 residues. The trim removed 2 bases at V and 2 bases at J, leaving 0 bases unmatched. Germline CDR1 and CDR2: SGDLS and YYNGEE.

J is TRBJ2-1 and V is TRBV10-3, with 14 bases matching TRBD2. CDR1 is ENHRY and CDR2 is SYGVKD in the germline V gene. The CDR3 totals 17 residues. V lost 5 bases, J lost 2 bases, and 5 bases stayed unmatched. CDR3 amino acids: CAISSGLAGGTYNEQFF. CDR3 bases: TGTGCCATCAGTTCAGGACTAGCGGGGGGTACCTACAATGAGCAGTTCTTC.

This chain links TRBV29-1 with TRBJ1-4; 10 bases match TRBD1. Germline CDR1 and CDR2: SQVTM and ANQGSEA. There are 13 residues in the CDR3. The V segment lost 4 bases and the J segment 8 bases; nucleotides outside the gene matches: 4. The CDR3 bases are TGCAGCGTTGCCGTGGACAGGGGGGAAAAACTGTTTTTT. Translation gives CSVAVDRGEKLFF. Variable domain in full (rest from reference TRBV29-1 and TRBJ1-4): SAVISQKPSRDICQRGTSLTIQCQVDSQVTMMFWYRQQPGQSLTLIATANQGSEATYESGFVIDKFPISRPNLTFSTLTVSNMSPEDSSIYLCSVAVDRGEKLFFGSGTQLSVL.

CDR3 DNA: TGTGCCAGCAGTTTTATTACGGCGGGGGGCCTTGAGCAGTTCTTC. Its protein product is CASSFITAGGLEQFF. The chain couples TRBV7-2 to TRBJ2-1, with 8 positions matching TRBD2. The CDR3 length is 15 residues. Germline CDR1 reads SGHTA; CDR2 reads FQGNSA. Trimming cost V 6 bases and J 9 bases; bases outside gene matches: 13. Supplemented by reference TRBV7-2 and TRBJ2-1, the full variable domain reads GAGVSQSPSNKVTEKGKDVELRCDPISGHTALYWYRQSLGQGLEFLIYFQGNSAPDKSGLPSDRFSAERTGGSVSTLTIQRTQQEDSAVYLCASSFITAGGLEQFFGPGTRLTVL.

A word on this clone: The junction does not match germline at one end; this may be a read error. CDR3 sequence reads: CASSIGGRGYTSPLHF. The CDR3 DNA reads as TGTGCCAGTAGTATAGGGGGCAGGGGATATACTTCACCCCTCCACTTT. This sequence joins TRBV19 and TRBJ1-6, with TRBD1 as a possible D gene (6 bases). The germline CDR1 and CDR2 sequences are LNHDA and SQIVND (reference sequence). The CDR3 spans 16 residues. The variable domain in full, completed from reference TRBV19 and TRBJ1-6, reads DGGITQSPKYLFRKEGQNVTLSCEQNLNHDAMYWYRQDPGQGLRLIYYSQIVNDFQKGDIAEGYSVSREKKESFPLTVTSAQKNPTAFYLCASSIGGRGYTSPLHFGNGTRLTVT.

The chain employs TRBV25-1 and TRBJ1-2, with 9 bases aligning to TRBD1. CDR3 length equals 15 residues. The germline V gene has CDR1 MGHDK and CDR2 SYGVNS. J gave up 7 bases and V 4 bases, and 10 bases lay outside the gene matches. The CDR3 DNA reads as TGTGCCAGCAGTGCCTCTTCCGGGACAGGGAGTGGCTACACCTTC. As protein: CASSASSGTGSGYTF.

This clone occurred a few times. The J gene is TRBJ1-1, the V gene TRBV5-5; TRBD1 aligns across 8 bases. Trimming removed 5 bases from V and 0 bases from J; junction bases left unmatched: 9. The CDR3 runs 16 residues. Per the germline V gene, CDR1 is SGHKS and CDR2 is YYEKEE (reference sequence). The CDR3 DNA reads TGTGCCAGCAGACACGGACAGGGCGTTATGAACACTGAAGCTTTCTTT. Its translation is CASRHGQGVMNTEAFF. The whole variable domain, remainder taken from reference TRBV5-5 and TRBJ1-1, is DAGVTQSPTHLIKTRGQQVTLRCSPISGHKSVSWYQQVLGQGPQFIFQYYEKEERGRGNFPDRFSARQFPNYSSELNVNALLLGDSALYLCASRHGQGVMNTEAFFGQGTRLTVV.

The CDR3 loop reads CASGAAGSSYEQYF. In DNA form, the CDR3 reads TGTGCTAGTGGGGCGGCTGGGAGCTCCTACGAGCAGTACTTC. The chain is built from TRBV12-5 and TRBJ2-5; D perhaps matches TRBD2 (5 bases). The J call may be wrong; the DNA end is better matched by TRBJ2-7. This CDR3 contains 14 residues. Germline CDR1 is LGHNT and CDR2 is FRNRAP.

The rearrangement uses TRBV5-6 and TRBJ1-4, with 10 nucleotides matching TRBD1. V shed 4 bases, J shed 5 bases, and the junction held 8 bases outside the gene matches. The CDR3 runs 16 residues. In germline, CDR1 is SGHDT, CDR2 YYEEEE. CDR3 coding DNA: TGTGCCAGCAGCCAAGGGGGGACAGGGGTAAATGAAAAACTGTTTTTT. Translation: CASSQGGTGVNEKLFF.

This clone was found once. V is TRBV6-5 and J is TRBJ2-5; 10 bases agree with TRBD1. The DNA matches TRBJ2-7 better at its end, which makes the J call doubtful. This CDR3 is built from 15 residues. CDR1 is MNHEY, CDR2 SVGAGI, per germline. CDR3 residues: CASSPGQGSSYEQYF. CDR3 DNA sequence: TGTGCCAGCAGTCCGGGACAGGGGAGCTCCTACGAGCAGTACTTC.

The gene calls are TRBV12-5 and TRBJ2-7, with 9 bases lining up with TRBD1. The CDR3 spans 16 residues. Per the germline V gene, CDR1 is LGHNT and CDR2 is FRNRAP. V lost 7 bases, J lost 5 bases, and 15 bases stayed unmatched. CDR3 region: CASAPRTGTGSDEQYF. The CDR3 DNA follows: TGTGCTAGTGCCCCAAGGACCGGGACAGGGAGCGACGAGCAGTACTTC. Supplemented by reference TRBV12-5 and TRBJ2-7, the full variable domain reads DARVTQTPRHKVTEMGQEVTMRCQPILGHNTVFWYRQTMMQGLELLAYFRNRAPLDDSGMPKDRFSAEMPDATLATLKIQPSEPRDSAVYFCASAPRTGTGSDEQYFGPGTRLTVT.

This clone was seen a handful of times. The V gene is TRBV6-5, the J gene TRBJ2-7, with TRBD1 matching 8 bases. The CDR3 runs to 14 residues. V was clipped by 0 bases and J by 6 bases; unmatched bases: 4. The germline V gene has CDR1 MNHEY and CDR2 SVGAGI. DNA of the CDR3: TGTGCCAGCAGTTACTCGATGCAGGGGGCCGAGCAGTACTTC. Translated: CASSYSMQGAEQYF.

This clone was detected once. The chain recombines TRBV4-1 with TRBJ2-3, with unresolved D. The ends were cut back, 0 bases at V and 5 bases at J, with 15 bases in the middle. From germline, CDR1 is MGHRA and CDR2 YSYEKL. This CDR3 is 16 amino acids long. CDR3 nucleotides: TGCGCCAGCAGCCAAGAGCTTTACCTGACGGGAGATACGCAGTATTTT. It yields the protein CASSQELYLTGDTQYF.

This sequence joins TRBV19 and TRBJ1-2, with 10 bases that match TRBD1. Germline trimming cut 3 bases from V and 6 bases from J; bases unmatched to any gene: 10. The V gene's germline CDR1 is LNHDA and CDR2 SQIVND (reference sequence). The CDR3 is 16 residues long. The CDR3 nucleotides are TGTGCCAGTAGTATGATGACAGGGGGCGATTCGGATGGCTACACCTTC. This gives the protein CASSMMTGGDSDGYTF.

The rearrangement uses TRBV19 and TRBJ2-7; 8 nucleotides agree with TRBD1. Losses at the gene ends were 10 bases for V and 0 bases for J; bases not matched to a gene: 5. Germline V gene lookup returns CDR1 LNHDA and CDR2 SQIVND (reference sequence). The length of the CDR3 is 13 residues. CDR3 amino acids: CATSRGPSYEQYF. CDR3 bases: TGTGCCACCAGCAGGGGGCCCTCCTACGAGCAGTACTTC.

This sequence joins TRBV5-1 and TRBJ1-1, with 8 bases matching TRBD1. CDR3 length: 13 amino acids. Germline CDR1 is SGHRS and CDR2 is YFSETQ. V dropped 5 bases and J dropped 9; count of bases not matched to a gene: 9. As DNA, the CDR3 is TGCGCCAGCAGTGTTCAGGGGGCAGATCAAGCTTTCTTT. This sequence encodes CASSVQGADQAFF. The full variable domain, in which reference TRBV5-1 and TRBJ1-1 provide the parts outside the CDR3, is KAGVTQTPRYLIKTRGQQVTLSCSPISGHRSVSWYQQTPGQGLQFLFEYFSETQRNKGNFPGRFSGRQFSNSRSEMNVSTLELGDSALYLCASSVQGADQAFFGQGTRLTVV.

The V call is TRBV30, the J call TRBJ2-1; no reliable D call. The germline CDR1 and CDR2 sequences are GTSNPN and SVGIG (reference sequence). Trimming pared 0 bases from V and 1 base from J, leaving 13 bases between. The CDR3 runs to 16 residues. The CDR3 DNA reads as TGTGCCTGGAGTGTAGAGGTTTCGAGATCCTACAATGAGCAGTTCTTC. Translation: CAWSVEVSRSYNEQFF.

The chain couples TRBV21-1 to TRBJ1-1; the D call in the table, TRBD1, was not verified against the DNA. TRBV21-1 is a known pseudogene. This CDR3 comprises 14 residues. The CDR3 reads CASSKEEGDAEAFF. The CDR3 DNA follows: TGTGCCAGCAGCAAAGAAGAGGGGGACGCTGAAGCTTTCTTT.

V usage is TRBV25-1 and J usage is TRBJ1-1, with D perhaps TRBD1 (5 bases). The CDR3 has 11 amino acids. In germline, CDR1 is MGHDK, CDR2 SYGVNS. Trimming removed 11 bases from V and 5 bases from J, with 12 bases in between. CDR3 loop: CAAAGWTEAFF. CDR3 in DNA: TGTGCCGCGGCAGGGTGGACTGAAGCTTTCTTT.

V usage is TRBV10-1 and J usage is TRBJ2-3; 7 bases map to TRBD1. V was clipped by 4 bases and J by 6 bases; unmatched bases: 7. The CDR3 is 14 residues long. Germline V gene data show CDR1 as WNHNN and CDR2 as SYGVQD (reference sequence). This CDR3 reads CASSGQGPGDTQYF. CDR3 DNA: TGCGCCAGCAGTGGACAGGGTCCGGGGGATACGCAGTATTTT.

Details on this clone: The junction departs from the called germline gene at one end, perhaps through a read error. The chain couples TRBV6-6 to TRBJ2-5; 7 bases fit TRBD2. This CDR3 contains 14 residues. CDR1 and CDR2 from the germline V gene are MNHNY and SVGAGI (reference sequence). Written as DNA, the CDR3 is TGTGCCAGCAGTCGCTCCGGGACTACCCGCGACCGGAACTTC. Translation: CASSRSGTTRDRNF.

The chain joins TRBV6-4 to TRBJ2-1; 10 bases align to TRBD1. CDR1 is MRHNA, CDR2 SNTAGT, per germline. The CDR3 runs 16 residues. Trimming cost V 0 bases and J 9 bases; bases outside gene matches: 8. CDR3 in amino acids: CASSDSEGQGHTEQFF. Here the CDR3 DNA reads TGTGCCAGCAGTGACTCGGAGGGACAGGGGCACACTGAGCAGTTCTTC.

V gene TRBV11-3 combines with J gene TRBJ2-5, with 7 bases that match TRBD1. CDR1 is SGHNT and CDR2 is YENEEA in the germline V gene. The CDR3 consists of 15 residues. V gave up 5 bases and J gave up 0 bases; unmatched junction bases: 6. The CDR3 DNA reads as TGTGCCAGCAGCCTCATGGGACAGTACCAAGAGACCCAGTACTTC. Its translation: CASSLMGQYQETQYF.

The table lists this clone with a count of one. The gene calls are TRBV27 and TRBJ1-5; 11 nucleotides match TRBD1. V lost 4 bases, J lost 6 bases, and 2 bases stayed unmatched. CDR1 MNHEY and CDR2 SMNVEV come from the germline V gene (reference sequence). The CDR3 is 14 residues long. The CDR3 region is CASSWTGGPQPQHF. In DNA, the CDR3 is TGTGCCAGCAGTTGGACAGGGGGCCCTCAGCCCCAGCATTTT.

The chain links TRBV29-1 to TRBJ1-5; 9 nucleotides align to TRBD1. Germline V gives CDR1 SQVTM, CDR2 ANQGSEA. Unmatched junction bases numbered 9, after V lost 5 bases and J lost 7 bases. The CDR3 loop spans 14 amino acids. The CDR3 DNA is TGCAGCGTTCGCCCGGGACAGGGCCTCCAGCCCCAGCATTTT. As protein: CSVRPGQGLQPQHF.

The V gene is TRBV5-1, the J gene TRBJ2-7, with 8 bases lining up with TRBD2. The CDR3 has 13 residues. J was trimmed by 3 bases and V by 4 bases; bases with no gene match: 3. Germline V gives CDR1 SGHRS, CDR2 YFSETQ. The CDR3 nucleotides read TGCGCCAGCAGCCAAGCGGGGGACTACGAGCAGTACTTC. Translating gives CASSQAGDYEQYF.

The rearrangement joins TRBV7-7 to TRBJ2-5; 7 bases fit TRBD2. The CDR3 runs 16 residues. V dropped 4 bases and J dropped 5; count of bases not matched to a gene: 13. Germline V lookup: CDR1 SSHAT, CDR2 FNYEAQ (reference sequence). The CDR3 region is CASSWGSAGADETQYF. CDR3 coding DNA: TGTGCCAGCAGCTGGGGGTCGGCGGGAGCAGATGAGACCCAGTACTTC.

The chain carries TRBV6-6 and TRBJ2-1, with TRBD2 matching over 10 bases. The CDR3 is made up of 13 amino acids. CDR1 and CDR2 (germline): MNHNY, SVGAGI (reference sequence). J gave up 9 bases and V 8 bases, and 7 bases lay outside the gene matches. The CDR3: CASRSSGRGEQFF. Here the CDR3 DNA reads TGTGCCAGCCGTTCTAGCGGGAGAGGTGAGCAGTTCTTC.